This entry describes one TCR beta chain. The data were taken from a study of blood T cell repertoires in COVID-19. At the level of the study: COVID-19 samples from acute and convalescent phases originated in the United States, Italy and Spain. Sample material is recorded as cDNA or gDNA derived from T cells, B-cell-depleted T cells, or PBMCs.

Germline V gene sequence: CDR1 MNHEY, CDR2 SVGAGI. J was trimmed by 7 bases and V by 9 bases; bases with no gene match: 4. This CDR3 contains 11 residues. In the original workflow: Estimates of nucleated cell counts were drawn from the amplification of reference gene primers. Some clones are missing from TCRdb's copy, which holds only in-frame ones; the method was immunoSEQ multiplex PCR. The D gene and trimming were derived from the DNA, and the V and J assignments and clone size from that table. The sample contains about 100,000 clones, approximately 88% of which appear only once. The J gene is TRBJ1-2, the V gene TRBV6-5; TRBD1 matches 8 bases. The sample taken for sequencing was peripheral blood. The sequence came from a man in his forties or fifties with active or convalescent COVID-19. The CDR3 DNA reads as TGTGCCAGTCGGACAGGGTCTGGCTACACCTTC. Residues: CASRTGSGYTF.